The next 7 T cell receptor beta chains were all read from a single sample in a study of blood T cells in healthy people across ages (dated by TCRdb to the mid-2010s). Library preparation used 5' RACE. The sample was run on an Illumina HiSeq 2500. The second PCR ran for about 6 to 11 cycles and used a J-beta primer mix along with a sample-barcoded 5' primer. In-frame beta chains were kept once TCRdb had trimmed the public reads at Q25 with fastp and called clones with MiXCR. Records with the same CDR3 protein are collapsed into one entry carrying the most frequent genes and DNA. The sample table holds hundreds of thousands of distinct CDR3 sequences, of which roughly 60% were seen once. Clones ranked in the top ten supply around 30% of the sample. Sequenced sample: blood. Source of these receptors: a man younger than 45 in good health.

The chain uses TRBV5-4 and TRBJ2-2, with TRBD2 identical over 8 bases. The trim removed 3 bases at V and 0 bases at J, leaving 4 bases unmatched. Germline CDR1 SGHNT, CDR2 YYREEE (reference sequence). This CDR3 is built from 16 residues. The CDR3 here is CASSSERGTNTGELFF. The CDR3 coding sequence is TGTGCCAGCAGCTCAGAGCGGGGGACGAACACCGGGGAGCTGTTTTTT.

The CDR3: CASSLRPGTSGKNEQFF. The CDR3, as DNA: TGTGCCAGCAGTTTGCGGCCAGGGACTAGCGGCAAAAATGAGCAGTTCTTC. This rearrangement joins TRBV6-2 or TRBV6-3 to TRBJ2-1, with 11 bases matching TRBD2. Germline V lookup: CDR1 MNHEY, CDR2 SVGEGT. CDR3 length equals 17 residues. Germline trimming cut 4 bases from V and 7 bases from J; bases unmatched to any gene: 12.

This chain joins TRBV7-9 and TRBJ2-5; D gene ambiguous. This CDR3 comprises 13 residues. The V and J ends lost 8 bases and 7 bases respectively, with 17 bases between them. The germline V gene has CDR1 SEHNR and CDR2 FQNEAQ (reference sequence). CDR3 bases: TGTGCCAGCCGGATGGGCTCCCCAGGGACCCAGTACTTC. Protein product: CASRMGSPGTQYF. Combining the CDR3 with reference TRBV7-9 and TRBJ2-5 gives the whole variable domain DTGVSQNPRHKITKRGQNVTFRCDPISEHNRLYWYRQTLGQGPEFLTYFQNEAQLEKSRLLSDRFSAERPKGSFSTLEIQRTEQGDSAMYLCASRMGSPGTQYFGPGTRLLVL.

The gene calls are TRBV7-2 and TRBJ1-2; D is uncertain. Per germline, CDR1 SGHTA and CDR2 FQGNSA. The CDR3 runs to 14 residues. V was clipped by 5 bases and J by 5 bases, with 15 bases between them. The CDR3 DNA follows: TGTGCCAGCAGCCGACGGGAGGGTACATATGGCTACACCTTC. Protein: CASSRREGTYGYTF.

V usage is TRBV28 and J usage is TRBJ2-2; 7 nucleotides align to TRBD1. Losses at the gene ends were 4 bases for V and 1 base for J; bases not matched to a gene: 3. The CDR3 contains 15 residues. Germline lookup yields CDR1 MDHEN and CDR2 SYDVKM. The CDR3, as DNA: TGTGCCAGCAGTTCCGGGACAGAGAACACCGGGGAGCTGTTTTTT. This encodes CASSSGTENTGELFF.

V gene TRBV11-1 combines with J gene TRBJ2-1; 9 bases map to TRBD1. The length of the CDR3 is 16 residues. Trimming cost V 3 bases and J 7 bases; bases outside gene matches: 10. CDR1 SGHAT and CDR2 FQDESV come from the germline V gene (reference sequence). In DNA, the CDR3 is TGTGCCAGCAGCTTGGGGACCGGGACAGGGTGGAATGAGCAGTTCTTC. It specifies CASSLGTGTGWNEQFF. Full variable domain (remainder filled in from reference TRBV11-1 and TRBJ2-1): EAEVAQSPRYKITEKSQAVAFWCDPISGHATLYWYRQILGQGPELLVQFQDESVVDDSQLPKDRFSAERLKGVDSTLKIQPAELGDSAMYLCASSLGTGTGWNEQFFGPGTRLTVL.

CDR3 bases: TGTGCCAGCAGCTATATTAAGGGCGGGGACCTGGGGACCCAGTACTTC. Translating it yields CASSYIKGGDLGTQYF. J is TRBJ2-5 and V is TRBV4-2; D possibly corresponds to TRBD2 (6 bases). Germline loops: CDR1 LGHNA, CDR2 YNFKEQ. The V gene lost 5 bases and the J gene lost 7 bases, with 23 bases spanning the gap. This CDR3 is built from 16 residues.